The clone carrying this TCR beta chain was counted only a few times. What it binds is not known. Assay used: immunoSEQ multiplex PCR; TCRdb lists only in-frame clones, some missing. In the table there are a few thousand clones, around 17% of which are singletons. This record belongs to a study of T cell clonotyping in hematopoietic cell transplantation. Recipients were bled about 28 days pretransplant and at posttransplant days 30, 100, 180. Study-wide findings and caveats: Few recipient clonotypes overlapped donors; over 97% were de novo at given depth.

The source was PBMCs, collected 180 days after allogeneic stem cell transplant. The source is a male patient in his late teens or twenties who had an allogeneic stem cell transplant, so the T cells may come from the graft donor. Some clones in this sample may be carry-over from other donors' samples.

DNA for the CDR3: TGTGCCTGGATCAGGGAAGAGACCCAGTACTTC. Encoded protein: CAWIREETQYF. This sequence joins TRBV30 and TRBJ2-5, with a weak D call TRBD1 (5 bases). The CDR3 consists of 11 residues. Germline V gives CDR1 GTSNPN, CDR2 SVGIG (reference sequence). Trimming stripped 4 bases from V and 3 bases from J, with 6 bases between.